This T cell receptor (beta chain) comes out of a study of CD8 T cells in Susac syndrome. cDNA came from about 0.5 to 1 ug RNA primed by random hexamers. Using its own MiXCR run on the immunoSEQ multiplex PCR reads, TCRdb lists one record per CDR3 protein. The data show a few hundred thousand distinct CDR3 sequences, about 91% seen once. CDR3 length: 16 amino acids. V lost 5 bases, J lost 1 base, and 17 bases lay in between. CDR1 LNHDA and CDR2 SQIVND come from the germline V gene (reference sequence). The specimen sequenced was CD4+ T cells from PBMCs. This receptor was obtained from a human donor with multiple sclerosis. This chain connects TRBV19 to TRBJ1-2, with D possibly being TRBD1 (6 bases). CDR3: CASSPARVQGNYGYTF. The DNA for the CDR3 is TGTGCCAGTAGTCCAGCCCGGGTACAGGGTAACTATGGCTACACCTTC.